The table lists the clone carrying this TCR beta chain with a few counts. PCR was performed using 60 Vbeta and 13 Jbeta primers. Only in-frame clones appear in the TCRdb table, and some are missing; sequencing was by immunoSEQ multiplex PCR. The sample includes about 90,000 clones, 62% of them seen just once. The data belong to a study of cytomegalovirus exposure and HLA in healthy donors. CDR1 and CDR2 (germline): LNHDA, SQIVND (reference sequence). Trimming pared 9 bases from V and 6 bases from J, leaving 15 bases between. The CDR3 is 13 amino acids. The receptor comes from a woman in her 30s in good health and CMV-seropositive. The rearrangement uses TRBV19 and TRBJ2-4, with D possibly TRBD1 on 6 matching bases. The specimen was PBMCs. The CDR3 reads CASGTRGGNIQYF. DNA for the CDR3: TGTGCCAGCGGTACACGAGGGGGAAACATTCAGTACTTC.